The present entry profiles one T cell receptor (beta chain) with its context. This sample was included in a study of blood T cell repertoires in COVID-19. Looking at the study overall: The analysed material was cDNA or gDNA that came from T cells, B-cell-depleted T cells, or PBMCs.

Authors' analysis steps: From reference gene primer amplification, estimates of nucleated cell counts were derived. Clones were read by immunoSEQ multiplex PCR, and TCRdb kept only the in-frame ones, dropping some. The DNA gave D and trimming, while V, J and clone size come from that table. The data hold about 260,000 clones, with around 87% observed a single time. Germline loops: CDR1 MDHEN, CDR2 SYDVKM. This CDR3 has 12 residues. Trimming left V 5 bases short and J 4 bases short, with 8 bases between. The receptor's source is a woman in her forties or fifties with acute or convalescent COVID-19. The chain employs TRBV28 and TRBJ1-2; D possibly corresponds to TRBD1 (5 bases). The specimen was peripheral blood. The DNA of the CDR3 is TGTGCCAGCAGTATTGACAGCTATGGCTACACCTTC. Translation: CASSIDSYGYTF.